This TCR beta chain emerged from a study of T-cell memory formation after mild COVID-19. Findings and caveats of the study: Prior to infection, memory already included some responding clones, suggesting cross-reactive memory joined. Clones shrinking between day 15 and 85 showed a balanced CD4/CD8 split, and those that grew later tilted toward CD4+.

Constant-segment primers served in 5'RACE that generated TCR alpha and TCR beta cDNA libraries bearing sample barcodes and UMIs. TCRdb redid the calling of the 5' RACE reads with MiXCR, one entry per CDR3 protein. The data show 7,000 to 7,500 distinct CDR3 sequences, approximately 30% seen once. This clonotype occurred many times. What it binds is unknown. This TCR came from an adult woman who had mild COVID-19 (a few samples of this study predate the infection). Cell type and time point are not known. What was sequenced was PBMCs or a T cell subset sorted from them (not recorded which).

In DNA, the CDR3 is TGTGCCAGCAGCCCTGGGGCCGGCCGGGACAGGCACTTAGATGAGCAGTTCTTC. Translating gives CASSPGAGRDRHLDEQFF. The gene calls are TRBV7-9 and TRBJ2-1; TRBD1 matches at 8 bases. Germline V gives CDR1 SEHNR, CDR2 FQNEAQ (reference sequence). CDR3 length equals 18 residues. The trim removed 5 bases at V and 8 bases at J, leaving 20 bases unmatched.